Below are 23 T cell receptor beta chains sequenced from a single sample in a study of early T cells in non-severe SARS-CoV-2 infection. TCRdb ran MiXCR on the 5' RACE reads and lists one entry per CDR3 protein. In the table there are around 93,000 distinct CDR3 sequences, less than 15% of which are singletons. Material: whole blood, obtained at baseline. The origin of the receptors is an adult who was a healthcare worker with PCR-confirmed SARS-CoV-2 infection or an uninfected control (not recorded which).

There are many counts of this clonotype. The chain links TRBV5-5 to TRBJ1-2; no firm D call. Germline values: CDR1 SGHKS, CDR2 YYEKEE (reference sequence). CDR3 length equals 13 residues. V gave up 4 bases and J gave up 8 bases, with 15 bases separating them. The DNA for the CDR3 is TGTGCCAGCAGCCCCGGGCCCCGAGGGGGCTACACCTTC. Its translation is CASSPGPRGGYTF.

This clonotype was counted a few times. The chain uses TRBV6-5 and TRBJ1-2; no reliable D call. V shed 5 bases and J shed 0 bases, with 13 bases lying between them. In germline, CDR1 is MNHEY, CDR2 SVGAGI. CDR3 length: 15 residues. The CDR3 loop reads CASSGYQGANYGYTF. CDR3 nucleotides: TGTGCCAGCAGTGGCTACCAAGGAGCTAACTATGGCTACACCTTC.

In its sample, this clonotype was seen many times. V and J are TRBV5-6 and TRBJ1-1; 7 bases are a match to TRBD1. Per germline, CDR1 SGHDT and CDR2 YYEEEE. The CDR3 length is 12 residues. V shed 4 bases, J shed 6 bases, and the junction held 3 bases outside the gene matches. The CDR3 DNA reads TGTGCCAGCAGCCCGGGGACAGCTGAAGCTTTCTTT. Its translation is CASSPGTAEAFF.

The CDR3 spells CASSSELVPKSSYEQYF. The CDR3 bases are TGTGCCAGCAGTTCCGAACTAGTCCCGAAAAGCTCCTACGAGCAGTACTTC. The chain links TRBV2 to TRBJ2-7; D possibly corresponds to TRBD2 (5 bases). Germline V gene lookup returns CDR1 SNHLY and CDR2 FYNNEI. CDR3 size: 17 residues. The germline V and J ends were trimmed by 5 bases and 0 bases, with 20 bases remaining between them.

This clonotype has more than one count but fewer than ten. This chain connects TRBV2 to TRBJ2-2; D is perhaps TRBD1 (6 bases). Germline CDR1 is SNHLY and CDR2 is FYNNEI. The CDR3 has 13 residues. The germline V and J ends were trimmed by 5 bases and 8 bases, with 12 bases remaining between them. This chain's CDR3 is CASSYDRSGELFF. CDR3 sequence (DNA): TGTGCCAGCAGTTATGACAGGTCTGGGGAGCTGTTTTTT. Full variable domain (outside the CDR3, taken from reference TRBV2 and TRBJ2-2): EPEVTQTPSHQVTQMGQEVILRCVPISNHLYFYWYRQILGQKVEFLVSFYNNEISEKSEIFDDQFSVERPDGSNFTLKIRSTKLEDSAMYFCASSYDRSGELFFGEGSRLTVL.

In its sample, this clonotype was seen many times. The gene calls are TRBV7-6 and TRBJ2-2; 8 bases fit TRBD1. This CDR3 spans 18 amino acids. V dropped 0 bases and J dropped 3; count of bases not matched to a gene: 9. CDR1 and CDR2 (germline): SGHVS, FNYEAQ. The CDR3: CASSLAPGTGGDTGELFF. DNA for the CDR3: TGTGCCAGCAGCTTAGCGCCAGGGACAGGCGGGGACACCGGGGAGCTGTTTTTT.

This clonotype has more than one count but fewer than ten. The chain has TRBV6-5 and TRBJ1-6; D is unclear. CDR1 and CDR2 from the germline V gene are MNHEY and SVGAGI. The CDR3 is 16 amino acids. V was trimmed by 4 bases and J by 7 bases, leaving 17 bases between them. CDR3 region: CASSLPGVSGNSPLHF. DNA for the CDR3: TGTGCCAGCAGTTTACCCGGGGTATCGGGGAATTCACCCCTCCACTTT.

The chain is built from TRBV20-1 and TRBJ2-5, with D perhaps TRBD2 (7 bases). The germline V gene encodes CDR1 DFQATT and CDR2 SNEGSKA (reference sequence). V was clipped by 3 bases and J by 4 bases, with 18 bases between them. The CDR3 consists of 15 residues. DNA of the CDR3: TGCAGTGCTAGGCCAAGAGGGGGGGCGAGAGAGACCCAGTACTTC. Amino acid sequence: CSARPRGGARETQYF.

This clonotype was recorded a few times. In nucleotides, the CDR3 is TGCAGTGCTATACCACTAGGTCGCTACAATGAGCAGTTCTTC. This sequence encodes CSAIPLGRYNEQFF. The chain is built from TRBV20-1 and TRBJ2-1, with D possibly TRBD2 on 5 matching bases. CDR3 length: 14 residues. CDR1 is DFQATT, CDR2 SNEGSKA, per germline (reference sequence). V was trimmed by 4 bases and J by 3 bases, leaving 13 bases between them.

This clonotype was seen ten or more times. As the CDR3 is not closed by the conserved phenylalanine or tryptophan, this likely results from a read error. As DNA, the CDR3 is TGTGCTAGTGGTTTGGTACAGGGTCGGAGGCCCTACACTGAAGCTTTCCTT. Residues: CASGLVQGRRPYTEAFL. The chain uses TRBV12-5 and TRBJ1-1; possible D gene TRBD1, 6 bases. The CDR3 extends over 17 amino acids. The V gene's germline CDR1 is LGHNT and CDR2 FRNRAP. Trimming took off 0 bases at V and 3 bases at J, with 17 bases between the two ends.

Ten or more counts support this clonotype. V usage is TRBV5-4 and J usage is TRBJ2-2, with TRBD2 as a possible D gene (5 bases). The CDR3 is made up of 16 amino acids. From germline, CDR1 is SGHNT and CDR2 YYREEE (reference sequence). V shed 1 base and J shed 1 base, with 11 bases lying between them. The CDR3 DNA follows: TGTGCCAGCAGCTTGAGCGCGGGCCAGAACACCGGGGAGCTGTTTTTT. Protein product: CASSLSAGQNTGELFF.

The table lists this clonotype with many counts. This sequence joins TRBV7-2 and TRBJ2-3; 8 bases agree with TRBD2. Germline CDR1 SGHTA, CDR2 FQGNSA. The CDR3 extends over 18 amino acids. With V trimmed by 4 bases and J by 5 bases, 17 bases remained unmatched. The DNA of the CDR3 is TGTGCCAGCAGCTCTCTCAGGGTAGCGGGGATAGGGCAAGATACGCAGTATTTT. Amino acids: CASSSLRVAGIGQDTQYF.

A single count supports this clonotype. The chain couples TRBV27 to TRBJ2-7; TRBD2 agrees at 9 bases. Germline assignment: CDR1 MNHEY and CDR2 SMNVEV (reference sequence). The CDR3 is 14 residues long. V was clipped by 9 bases and J by 4 bases; unmatched bases: 10. In DNA form, the CDR3 reads TGTGCCAGTAGGGGTAGCGGGAGTTCTTACGAGCAGTACTTC. This encodes CASRGSGSSYEQYF.

Concerning this clonotype: The junction and the germline gene differ at one end; a read error may be behind it. This chain links TRBV5-1 with TRBJ2-2; 12 bases fit TRBD2. This CDR3 region has 17 residues. CDR1 is SGHRS and CDR2 is YFSETQ in the germline V gene. This chain's CDR3 is CVSSLTSGRGNTGELFF. The CDR3 DNA sequence: TGCGTCAGCAGCTTGACTAGCGGGAGAGGGAACACCGGGGAGCTGTTTTTT.

The chain carries TRBV27 and TRBJ2-3; 11 bases line up with TRBD2. J was trimmed by 4 bases and V by 5 bases; bases with no gene match: 11. This CDR3 is 17 amino acids long. Germline V gene lookup returns CDR1 MNHEY and CDR2 SMNVEV (reference sequence). CDR3: CASSPRYLLAGADTQYF. The CDR3 coding sequence is TGTGCCAGCAGTCCGCGCTATTTACTAGCGGGAGCAGATACGCAGTATTTT.

The rearrangement joins TRBV18 to TRBJ2-5; D is possibly TRBD2 (6 bases). This CDR3 region has 16 residues. V shed 3 bases and J shed 5 bases, with 19 bases lying between them. Germline CDR1 KGHSH, CDR2 LQKENI. CDR3: CASSPNGLPSGETQYF. The DNA for the CDR3 is TGTGCCAGCTCACCCAATGGACTCCCGAGCGGGGAGACCCAGTACTTC.

This clonotype was picked up a small number of times. The V call is TRBV6-6, the J call TRBJ1-6; D is ambiguous. The ends were cut back, 4 bases at V and 6 bases at J, with 19 bases in the middle. Per germline, CDR1 MNHNY and CDR2 SVGAGI (reference sequence). This CDR3 region has 17 residues. CDR3 DNA sequence: TGTGCCAGCAGTTTCCGGACGACTATAAGAGTTAATTCACCCCTCCACTTT. Its translation is CASSFRTTIRVNSPLHF.

About this clonotype: Because it lacks the conserved phenylalanine or tryptophan at the end, this CDR3 is likely a read error. The V and J genes are TRBV7-9 and TRBJ2-5, with 10 nucleotides matching TRBD2. The CDR3 is 16 residues long. The germline CDR1 and CDR2 sequences are SEHNR and FQNEAQ (reference sequence). J gave up 2 bases and V 1 base, and 4 bases lay outside the gene matches. The CDR3 nucleotides are TGTGCCAGCAGCTTAGGGACTAGCGGACCACAAGAGACCCAGTACCTC. It codes for CASSLGTSGPQETQYL.

This clonotype was detected a few times. The V gene is TRBV29-1, the J gene TRBJ2-2; either TRBD1 or TRBD2 may fit D (5 bases each). Germline V gives CDR1 SQVTM, CDR2 ANQGSEA. Trimming cost V 7 bases and J 1 base, with 13 bases left between them. This CDR3 region has 14 residues. The CDR3, as DNA: TGCAGCGCCCCCAGGGACCTGAACACCGGGGAGCTGTTTTTT. Its protein product is CSAPRDLNTGELFF.

This clonotype has only a few counts. This chain uses TRBV20-1 with TRBJ1-6; 8 nucleotides align to TRBD1. Germline CDR1 reads DFQATT; CDR2 reads SNEGSKA (reference sequence). J lost 3 bases, V lost 6 bases, and 7 bases had no gene match. The CDR3 has 15 residues. CDR3 coding DNA: TGCAGTGCCAGGACAGGGTTTGGCTATAATTCACCCCTCCACTTT. It specifies CSARTGFGYNSPLHF.

This clonotype has a count of ten or more. The chain has TRBV6-4 and TRBJ2-1; D is perhaps TRBD1 or TRBD2 (5 bases each). Trimming removed 2 bases at V and 6 bases at J, with 14 bases between. The V gene's germline CDR1 is MRHNA and CDR2 SNTAGT. The CDR3 extends over 15 amino acids. The CDR3 DNA sequence: TGTGCCAGCAGTGACGGACACTTGAGGGGCAATGAGCAGTTCTTC. It translates to CASSDGHLRGNEQFF.

The chain carries TRBV7-9 and TRBJ2-1, with unresolved D. This CDR3 spans 15 amino acids. V lost 3 bases, J lost 4 bases, and 13 bases lay in between. CDR1 SEHNR and CDR2 FQNEAQ come from the germline V gene (reference sequence). In DNA, the CDR3 is TGTGCCAGCAGCTTTGGACGAGCCGATTACAATGAGCAGTTCTTC. Protein product: CASSFGRADYNEQFF. Full variable domain (outside the CDR3, taken from reference TRBV7-9 and TRBJ2-1): DTGVSQNPRHKITKRGQNVTFRCDPISEHNRLYWYRQTLGQGPEFLTYFQNEAQLEKSRLLSDRFSAERPKGSFSTLEIQRTEQGDSAMYLCASSFGRADYNEQFFGPGTRLTVL.

This clonotype has a count of ten or more. The chain is built from TRBV5-1 and TRBJ1-6, with TRBD1 as a possible D gene (5 bases). Trimming took 2 bases from V and 10 from J, leaving 10 bases between them. This CDR3 region has 13 residues. Germline lookup yields CDR1 SGHRS and CDR2 YFSETQ. CDR3 DNA sequence: TGCGCCAGCAGCTTTTCCGGGGACTCACCCCTCCACTTT. This gives the protein CASSFSGDSPLHF.